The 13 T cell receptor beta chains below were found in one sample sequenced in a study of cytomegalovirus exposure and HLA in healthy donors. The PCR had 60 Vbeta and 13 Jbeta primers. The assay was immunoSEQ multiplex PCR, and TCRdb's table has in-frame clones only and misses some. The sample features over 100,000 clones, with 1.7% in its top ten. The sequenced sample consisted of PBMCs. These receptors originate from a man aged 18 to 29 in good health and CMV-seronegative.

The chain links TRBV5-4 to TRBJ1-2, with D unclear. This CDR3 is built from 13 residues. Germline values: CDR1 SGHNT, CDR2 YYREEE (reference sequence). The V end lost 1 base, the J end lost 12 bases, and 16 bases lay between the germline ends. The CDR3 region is CASSLSGGEIDTF. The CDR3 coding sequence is TGTGCCAGCAGCTTGAGTGGAGGTGAGATCGACACCTTC.

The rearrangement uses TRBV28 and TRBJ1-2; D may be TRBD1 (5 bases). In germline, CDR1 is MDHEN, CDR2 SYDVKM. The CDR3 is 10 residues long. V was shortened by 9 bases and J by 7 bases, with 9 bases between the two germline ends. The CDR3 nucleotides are TGTGCCAGTAGTGGGGCTGGCTACACCTTC. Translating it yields CASSGAGYTF.

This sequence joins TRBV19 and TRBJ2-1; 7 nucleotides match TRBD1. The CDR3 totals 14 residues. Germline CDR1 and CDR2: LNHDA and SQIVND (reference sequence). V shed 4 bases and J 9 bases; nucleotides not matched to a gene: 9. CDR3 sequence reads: CASSKTGNTGEQFF. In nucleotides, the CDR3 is TGTGCCAGTAGTAAGACAGGGAATACCGGTGAGCAGTTCTTC. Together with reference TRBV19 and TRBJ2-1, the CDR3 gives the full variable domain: DGGITQSPKYLFRKEGQNVTLSCEQNLNHDAMYWYRQDPGQGLRLIYYSQIVNDFQKGDIAEGYSVSREKKESFPLTVTSAQKNPTAFYLCASSKTGNTGEQFFGPGTRLTVL.

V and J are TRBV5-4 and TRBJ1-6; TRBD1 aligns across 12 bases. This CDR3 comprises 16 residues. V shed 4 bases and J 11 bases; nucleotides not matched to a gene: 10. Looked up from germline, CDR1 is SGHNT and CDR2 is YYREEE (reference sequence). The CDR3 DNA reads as TGTGCCAGCAGCCTAGCCCCGGGACAGGGGGCCACACCCCTCCACTTT. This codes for CASSLAPGQGATPLHF.

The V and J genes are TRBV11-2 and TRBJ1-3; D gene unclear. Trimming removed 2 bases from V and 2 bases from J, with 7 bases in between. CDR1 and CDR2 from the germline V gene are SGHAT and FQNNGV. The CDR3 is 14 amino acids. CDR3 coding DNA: TGTGCCAGCAGCTTATCCGGAGCTGGAAACACCATATATTTT. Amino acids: CASSLSGAGNTIYF.

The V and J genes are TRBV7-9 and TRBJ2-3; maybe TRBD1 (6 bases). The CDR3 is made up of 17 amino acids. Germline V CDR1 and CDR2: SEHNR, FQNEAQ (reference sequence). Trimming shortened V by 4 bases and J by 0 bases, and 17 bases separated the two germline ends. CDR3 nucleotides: TGTGCCAGCAGCTATGTGTCGGGACATCGTAGCACAGATACGCAGTATTTT. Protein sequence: CASSYVSGHRSTDTQYF.

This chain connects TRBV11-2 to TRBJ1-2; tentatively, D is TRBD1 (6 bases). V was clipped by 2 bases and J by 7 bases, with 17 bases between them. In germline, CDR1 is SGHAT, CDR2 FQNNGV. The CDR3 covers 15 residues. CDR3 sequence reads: CASSLTGTALGGYTF. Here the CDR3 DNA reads TGTGCCAGCAGCTTAACAGGGACCGCTTTGGGTGGCTACACCTTC. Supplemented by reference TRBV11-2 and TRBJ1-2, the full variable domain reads EAGVAQSPRYKIIEKRQSVAFWCNPISGHATLYWYQQILGQGPKLLIQFQNNGVVDDSQLPKDRFSAERLKGVDSTLKIQPAKLEDSAVYLCASSLTGTALGGYTFGSGTRLTVV.

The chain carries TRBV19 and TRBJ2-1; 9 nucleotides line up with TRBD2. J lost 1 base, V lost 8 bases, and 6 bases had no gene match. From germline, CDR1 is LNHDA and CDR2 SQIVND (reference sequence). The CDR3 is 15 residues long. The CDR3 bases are TGTGCCAGTTTAGGCGGGGGGGCGTCCTACAATGAGCAGTTCTTC. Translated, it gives CASLGGGASYNEQFF.

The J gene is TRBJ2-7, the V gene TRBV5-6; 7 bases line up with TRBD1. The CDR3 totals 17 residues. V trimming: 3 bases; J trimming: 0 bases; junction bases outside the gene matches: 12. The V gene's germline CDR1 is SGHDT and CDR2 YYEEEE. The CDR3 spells CASSYRTGARISYEQYF. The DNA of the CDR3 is TGTGCCAGCAGCTATCGAACAGGGGCCCGGATCTCCTACGAGCAGTACTTC.

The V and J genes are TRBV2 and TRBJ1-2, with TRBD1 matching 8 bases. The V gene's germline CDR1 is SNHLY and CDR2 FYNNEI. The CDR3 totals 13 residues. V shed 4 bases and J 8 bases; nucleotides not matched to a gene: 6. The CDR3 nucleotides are TGTGCCAGCAGTGTGACAGGGGCAGGGGGCTACACCTTC. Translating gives CASSVTGAGGYTF.

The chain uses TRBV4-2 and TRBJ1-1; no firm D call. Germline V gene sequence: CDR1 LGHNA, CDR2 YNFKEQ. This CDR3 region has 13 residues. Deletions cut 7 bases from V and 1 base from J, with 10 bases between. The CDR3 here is CASTLGSNTEAFF. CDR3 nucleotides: TGTGCCAGCACCCTAGGATCGAACACTGAAGCTTTCTTT.

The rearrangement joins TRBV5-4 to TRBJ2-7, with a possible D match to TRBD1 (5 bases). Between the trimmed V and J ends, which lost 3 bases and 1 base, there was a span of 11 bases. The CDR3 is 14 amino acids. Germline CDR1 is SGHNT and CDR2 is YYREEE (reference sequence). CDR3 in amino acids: CASSSMQGSYEQYF. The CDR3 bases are TGTGCCAGCAGCTCTATGCAGGGTTCCTACGAGCAGTACTTC.

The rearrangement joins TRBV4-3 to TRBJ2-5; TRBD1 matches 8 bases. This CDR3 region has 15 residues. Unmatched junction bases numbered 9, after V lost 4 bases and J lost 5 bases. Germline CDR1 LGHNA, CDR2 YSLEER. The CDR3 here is CASSLGKQGVETQYF. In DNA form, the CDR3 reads TGCGCCAGCAGCCTTGGGAAACAGGGGGTCGAGACCCAGTACTTC.